This T cell receptor beta chain was identified during a study of T cell responses to AZD1222 COVID-19 vaccine listed by TCRdb under 2021. About the full investigation: AZD1222 recipients whose second dose came at about 4 weeks and those whose second dose came at about 12 weeks were combined into one group, since spike-specific TCR depth and breadth did not differ between the two schedules. TCR sequencing covered about 230 trial participants: 200 to 210 given two doses of AZD1222 and about 26 given two doses of MenACWY control vaccine. Trial participants were enrolled by age into subgroups of 18-55, 56-69 and 70-plus years, and around 150, 28 and 57 TCR-sequenced participants, respectively, were included in these subgroups.

The investigation overall reported the following: A significant rise in spike-specific TCR breadth and depth was observed after two AZD1222 doses relative to day 0 and relative to MenACWY recipients. Nearly half of unique spike-specific TCRs reportedly recognized epitopes outside regions mutated in the B.1.351 and B.1.1.7 variants. Conclusions about previously exposed vaccinees are limited because only a handful of AZD1222 recipients were SARS-CoV-2 seropositive at baseline. In the small 56-69-year group, the increase in depth fell short of significance, most likely because of low power. Because no day 14 peak-response samples were available, repertoires were characterized only after the peak T cell response. Participants were mostly white British, with more females than males. The authors suggested clonal diversity may have been underestimated. CD4 TCRs associated with the vaccine covered the entire spike protein, and the dominant responses were in regions 160-218 and 743-854.

The CDR3 regions of human TCRbeta chains were subjected to immunosequencing. For the original study's pipeline: Repertoire TCRs were matched against a reference library of SARS-CoV-2-specific TCRs generated with the MIRA antigen-specificity platform. Breadth was defined as the fraction of unique TCRs that were SARS-CoV-2-associated, and depth was defined as the fraction of total T cells that were SARS-CoV-2-associated. Each spike-specific TCR was assigned to its reactive spike region and to a CD4 or CD8 class using the MIRA data. Log10-transformed breadth and depth values were compared by one-way ANOVA with Sidak's multiple comparisons tests. TCRdb took this table from immuneACCESS and kept in-frame rearrangements with V and J called. Such tables lack part of the clones; where checked against another copy, unresolved V genes explain under half of the gap, and the rest is unexplained. For V, J and clone size, that table is used; D and trimming come from the DNA. In all, the sample holds over 55,000 clones, and about four fifths of those were seen once. The ten largest clonotypes hold around 6.6% of the sample.

Regarding this clone: What antigen it recognizes has not been identified. No per-base quality is available; no much larger clone lies one base away.

The cysteine opens and the phenylalanine closes a CDR3 of 11 amino acids. This entry keeps only the CDR3 DNA: 33 bases, framed from base 1. Reading the germline V gene (reference sequence) gives CDR1 DFQATT and CDR2 SNEGSKA. V drops 5 bases and J drops 4 bases, leaving 6 bases in between. In the paper's terms, the time point label means: baseline before first vaccination. Vaccinee samples came from UK trials COV001 and COV002, including a single-blind randomized controlled phase 2/3 trial of AZD1222 (ChAdOx1 nCoV-19) in healthy adults. For TCRbeta chain sequencing, PBMC samples were collected from trial participants at day 0 and at day 28 after the second dose.

The chain uses TRBV20-1 and TRBJ2-1; the D gene remains uncertain. The sequenced sample was peripheral blood, obtained on day 0 of AZD1222 vaccination. The TCR sequence derives from an adult in good health. For the CDR3, the sequence is CSAPQYNEQFF. The nucleotides are TGCAGTGCTCCACAATACAATGAGCAGTTCTTC.